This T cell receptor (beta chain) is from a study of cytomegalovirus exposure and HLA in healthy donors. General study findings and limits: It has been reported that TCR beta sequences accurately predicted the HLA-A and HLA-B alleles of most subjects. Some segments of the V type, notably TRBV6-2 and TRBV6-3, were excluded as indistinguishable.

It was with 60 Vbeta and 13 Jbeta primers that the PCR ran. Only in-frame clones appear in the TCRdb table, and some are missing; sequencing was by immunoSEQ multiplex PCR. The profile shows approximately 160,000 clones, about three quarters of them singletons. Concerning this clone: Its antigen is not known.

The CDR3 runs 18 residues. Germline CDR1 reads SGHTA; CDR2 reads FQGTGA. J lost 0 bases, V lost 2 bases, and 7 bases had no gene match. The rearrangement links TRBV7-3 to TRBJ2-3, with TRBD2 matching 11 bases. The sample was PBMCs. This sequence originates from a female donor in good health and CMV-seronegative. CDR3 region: CASSLETSGIFSTDTQYF. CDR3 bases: TGTGCCAGCAGCTTAGAGACTAGCGGGATCTTTAGCACAGATACGCAGTATTTT. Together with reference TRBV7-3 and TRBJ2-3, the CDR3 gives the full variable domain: GAGVSQTPSNKVTEKGKYVELRCDPISGHTALYWYRQSLGQGPEFLIYFQGTGAADDSGLPNDRFFAVRPEGSVSTLKIQRTERGDSAVYLCASSLETSGIFSTDTQYFGPGTRLTVL.